This entry lists 3 T cell receptor beta chains sequenced from one sample in a study of cytomegalovirus exposure and HLA in healthy donors. Researchers ran the PCR with 60 Vbeta and 13 Jbeta primers. Produced via immunoSEQ multiplex PCR; TCRdb's table is partial and in-frame only. The sample contains about 210,000 clones, over 75% of which appear only once. The sequenced sample consisted of PBMCs. Receptor source: a male donor in good health and CMV-seronegative.

Only one count was recorded for this clone. The gene calls are TRBV30 and TRBJ2-6; D possibly corresponds to TRBD1 (6 bases). CDR3 length: 14 residues. Germline CDR1 reads GTSNPN; CDR2 reads SVGIG (reference sequence). Trimming pared 7 bases from V and 2 bases from J, leaving 12 bases between. CDR3 nucleotide sequence: TGTGCCTCGGCACGGGACACTGGGGCCAACGTCCTGACTTTC. Its translation: CASARDTGANVLTF.

This clone was detected once. This chain connects TRBV5-1 to TRBJ2-7; TRBD1 aligns across 9 bases. Trimming removed 4 bases from V and 7 bases from J; junction bases left unmatched: 6. Germline CDR1 SGHRS, CDR2 YFSETQ. The CDR3 runs to 13 residues. CDR3 bases: TGCGCCAGCAGCCCGGGACAGGGTGGAGAGCAGTACTTC. It specifies CASSPGQGGEQYF. The variable domain in full, with the rest retrieved from reference TRBV5-1 and TRBJ2-7, is KAGVTQTPRYLIKTRGQQVTLSCSPISGHRSVSWYQQTPGQGLQFLFEYFSETQRNKGNFPGRFSGRQFSNSRSEMNVSTLELGDSALYLCASSPGQGGEQYFGPGTRLTVT.

J is TRBJ1-4 and V is TRBV28; possible D gene TRBD1, 5 bases. The CDR3 covers 15 residues. The germline gives CDR1 MDHEN, CDR2 SYDVKM. Trimming left V 6 bases short and J 0 bases short, with 11 bases between. The CDR3 spells CASRGHFATNEKLFF. CDR3 bases: TGTGCCAGCAGAGGACACTTTGCAACTAATGAAAAACTGTTTTTT.